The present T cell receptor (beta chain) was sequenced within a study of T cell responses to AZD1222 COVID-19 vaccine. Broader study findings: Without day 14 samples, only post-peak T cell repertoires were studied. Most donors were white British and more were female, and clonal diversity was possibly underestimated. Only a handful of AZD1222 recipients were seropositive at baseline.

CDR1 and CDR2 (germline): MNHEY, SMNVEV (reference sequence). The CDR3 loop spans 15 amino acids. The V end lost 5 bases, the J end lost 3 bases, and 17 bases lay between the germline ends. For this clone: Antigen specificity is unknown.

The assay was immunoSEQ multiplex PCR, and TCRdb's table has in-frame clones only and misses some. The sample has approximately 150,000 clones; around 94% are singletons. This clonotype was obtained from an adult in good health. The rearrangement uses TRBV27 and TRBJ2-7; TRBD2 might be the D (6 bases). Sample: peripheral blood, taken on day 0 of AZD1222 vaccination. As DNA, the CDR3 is TGTGCCAGCAGTCCCCGTGATTGGGGACTCTACGAGCAGTACTTC. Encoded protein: CASSPRDWGLYEQYF.